This T cell receptor (beta chain) is from a study of T cells expressing NK-cell markers. Study overall: HCMV seropositivity marked seven of the eight sequenced donors; one was seronegative.

In germline, CDR1 is MNHEY, CDR2 SVGAGI. The CDR3 loop spans 16 amino acids. Beta-chain TCR cDNA was generated via 5'RACE template switching with UMIs. TCRdb processed the 5' RACE reads again and assigns one entry to each CDR3 protein, with no DNA. The sample has 550,000 or so distinct CDR3 sequences. The chain joins TRBV6-5 to TRBJ2-7; TCRdb gives TRBD1 as the D gene, but with no DNA this cannot be confirmed. The sample taken for sequencing was blood T cells: a sorted CD56 or NKG2C T cell subset, CD4+ or CD8+ T cells, or bulk PBMC T cells (not recorded which). The clonotype was recovered from a man aged 18-30 years in good health. The CDR3 is CASSYRPTGPSYEQYF.